These 16 T cell receptor beta chains share one sample of origin, sequenced in a study of T cell responses to AZD1222 COVID-19 vaccine. Libraries were prepared by immunoSEQ multiplex PCR; TCRdb keeps only in-frame clonotypes and omits some of them. The sample lists more than 85,000 clones; approximately 89% were seen once. The sequencing used peripheral blood, collected 28 days after the second AZD1222 dose. The receptors stem from an adult who received the AZD1222 COVID-19 vaccine.

A note on this clone: Other nucleotide sequences from this sample produce the same CDR3. The chain employs TRBV7-2 and TRBJ2-3; D not certain. V gave up 1 base and J gave up 2 bases, with 4 bases separating them. The germline V gene has CDR1 SGHTA and CDR2 FQGNSA. This CDR3 region has 13 residues. CDR3 region: CASSLGDTDTQYF. For the CDR3, the DNA is TGTGCCAGCAGCTTAGGTGACACAGATACGCAGTATTTT.

The chain combines TRBV6-1 with TRBJ1-2; 11 bases agree with TRBD1. CDR1 and CDR2 from the germline V gene are MNHNS and SASEGT. Trimming removed 3 bases from V and 4 bases from J; junction bases left unmatched: 4. CDR3 length: 15 amino acids. The CDR3 loop reads CASSDRDRGAYGYTF. The CDR3 region has the DNA TGTGCCAGCAGTGATAGGGACAGGGGGGCCTATGGCTACACCTTC.

This rearrangement joins TRBV18 to TRBJ1-5; no definite D call. V was clipped by 0 bases and J by 1 base, with 1 base between them. This CDR3 contains 13 residues. In germline, CDR1 is KGHSH, CDR2 LQKENI. The DNA of the CDR3 is TGTGCCAGCTCACCACCAAGCAATCAGCCCCAGCATTTT. Amino acids: CASSPPSNQPQHF.

This clone was picked up one time. At the DNA level, this CDR3 is encoded by other sequences in the same sample as well. The rearrangement uses TRBV5-1 and TRBJ1-1; possibly TRBD1 for D (5 bases). Germline CDR1 SGHRS, CDR2 YFSETQ. Between the trimmed V and J ends, which lost 3 bases and 3 bases, there was a span of 9 bases. The CDR3 covers 13 residues. The CDR3 region is CASSWTGDTEAFF. The DNA of the CDR3 is TGCGCCAGCAGCTGGACGGGGGACACTGAAGCTTTCTTT.

The chain joins TRBV28 to TRBJ2-4; D not resolved. Germline CDR1 is MDHEN and CDR2 is SYDVKM. The CDR3 is 13 residues long. Trimming left V 6 bases short and J 4 bases short, with 10 bases between. The CDR3: CASREPIKNIQYF. The CDR3 DNA reads as TGTGCCAGCAGGGAGCCAATTAAAAACATTCAGTACTTC.

The V call is TRBV28, the J call TRBJ1-1; possibly TRBD1 for D (6 bases). Trimming cost V 8 bases and J 4 bases, with 20 bases left between them. The CDR3 extends over 15 amino acids. CDR1 is MDHEN and CDR2 is SYDVKM in the germline V gene. In DNA form, the CDR3 reads TGTGCCAGCTGTGGAGGGCAAAAGGGGGGCACTGAAGCTTTCTTT. It specifies CASCGGQKGGTEAFF.

The chain is built from TRBV27 and TRBJ2-7, with 10 bases that match TRBD2. Germline assignment: CDR1 MNHEY and CDR2 SMNVEV (reference sequence). CDR3 length: 15 amino acids. The J segment lost 5 bases and the V segment lost 5 bases, leaving 9 bases of the junction unmatched. The CDR3: CASSLGTSVIDEQYF. As DNA, the CDR3 is TGTGCCAGCAGTCTGGGGACTAGCGTTATCGACGAGCAGTACTTC.

This rearrangement joins TRBV3-1 (or the pseudogene TRBV3-2) to TRBJ1-6; TRBD1 agrees at 8 bases. CDR1 and CDR2 (germline): LGHDT, YNNKEL (reference sequence). The ends lost 7 bases at V and 3 bases at J; junction bases unmatched: 8. The CDR3 sequence is 16 residues long. The CDR3 loop reads CASTSGDRLYNSPLHF. The DNA for the CDR3 is TGTGCCAGCACCTCAGGGGACAGGCTCTATAATTCACCCCTCCACTTT.

Written as DNA, the CDR3 is TGTGCCAGCAGAGACTTGTATGGCTACACCTTC. It codes for CASRDLYGYTF. This chain joins TRBV2 and TRBJ1-2; no definite D call. The germline V gene has CDR1 SNHLY and CDR2 FYNNEI. V gave up 6 bases and J gave up 5 bases, with 7 bases separating them. The CDR3 sequence is 11 residues long.

This clone has a single count. V and J are TRBV28 and TRBJ1-1; D possibly corresponds to TRBD1 (5 bases). CDR1 is MDHEN and CDR2 is SYDVKM in the germline V gene. V gave up 7 bases and J gave up 4 bases, with 16 bases separating them. The CDR3 runs to 14 residues. The CDR3 nucleotides read TGTGCCAGCACTCAGGCCGGGGGTCGCACTGAAGCTTTCTTT. It specifies CASTQAGGRTEAFF.

The V gene is TRBV27, the J gene TRBJ2-1; D is possibly TRBD1 (5 bases). The germline V gene encodes CDR1 MNHEY and CDR2 SMNVEV (reference sequence). Between the trimmed V and J ends, which lost 2 bases and 4 bases, there was a span of 12 bases. The CDR3 sequence is 15 residues long. CDR3 bases: TGTGCCAGCAGTTTAGTACCGACAGTGTACAATGAGCAGTTCTTC. This codes for CASSLVPTVYNEQFF.

Only a few counts were recorded for this clone. The chain couples TRBV6-2 or TRBV6-3 to TRBJ2-1; 8 nucleotides align to TRBD2. Germline V gene sequence: CDR1 MNHEY, CDR2 SVGEGT. J lost 2 bases, V lost 6 bases, and 6 bases had no gene match. The CDR3 totals 15 residues. CDR3 nucleotides: TGTGCCAGCAGCCGGGTCGGGGGGGCCTACAATGAGCAGTTCTTC. It translates to CASSRVGGAYNEQFF.

The chain links TRBV10-1 to TRBJ1-4; D gene unclear. The CDR3 covers 11 residues. Trimming shortened V by 11 bases and J by 8 bases, and 12 bases separated the two germline ends. Germline CDR1 WNHNN, CDR2 SYGVQD (reference sequence). The CDR3 loop is CAPSGAEKLFF. The CDR3, as DNA: TGCGCCCCCTCTGGAGCGGAAAAACTGTTTTTT.

The chain couples TRBV19 to TRBJ1-6; no definite D call. The CDR3 runs 14 residues. Germline CDR1 reads LNHDA; CDR2 reads SQIVND (reference sequence). V lost 4 bases and J 5 bases, leaving 9 bases between the germline ends. In DNA form, the CDR3 reads TGTGCCAGTAGTACCAGAGAAAATAATTCACCCCTCCACTTT. The encoded protein is CASSTRENNSPLHF.

This chain connects TRBV7-6 to TRBJ2-3; TRBD1 aligns across 8 bases. This CDR3 comprises 15 residues. The germline gives CDR1 SGHVS, CDR2 FNYEAQ. The junction had 14 bases not matched to a gene; V was cut back by 5 bases and J by 10 bases. The CDR3 DNA reads as TGTGCCAGCAGCCCCGGGACAGGTCTTCGGGTCGCGCAGTATTTT. It specifies CASSPGTGLRVAQYF.

This chain connects TRBV19 to TRBJ2-3, with 12 bases matching TRBD2. CDR1 and CDR2 (germline): LNHDA, SQIVND (reference sequence). There are 16 residues in the CDR3. V was clipped by 6 bases and J by 1 base; unmatched bases: 5. CDR3 amino acids: CASRGGLAGRTDTQYF. The CDR3 DNA reads as TGTGCCAGTAGGGGGGGACTAGCGGGCCGCACAGATACGCAGTATTTT.